Described below is a single TCR beta chain sequence and its context. Antigen: not known. This sample stems from a study of human T cells and chemical hapten exposure. Across the whole study: Small differences in pooled library volume mainly drove the variation in TCR yields per sample.

This CDR3 is built from 12 residues. V lost 0 bases, J lost 15 bases, and 13 bases lay in between. Germline CDR1 is SGHRS and CDR2 is YFSETQ. Study-wide results and limits: TCRs exceeding a frequency of 1 in 1000 stayed unchanged under DPC sensitization.

The library gave individual cDNA molecules unique molecular identifiers. In the authors' methods: Samples held a median of around 100,000 TCRs, range about 23,224–700,000. MiXCR was run by TCRdb on the reads, yielding one entry per CDR3 protein. The V and J calls were not made by the authors but by TCRdb's processing. The table has about 120,000 distinct CDR3 sequences, 8.5% to 9% seen once. The template was total RNA from unfractionated whole blood. The sequence derives from a human donor in good health. Some clones in this sample may be carry-over from other donors' samples. The chain couples TRBV5-1 to TRBJ2-1; D may match TRBD1 or TRBD2 (5 bases each). The sequencing sample was made of whole blood. CDR3 residues: CASSLGEGSGFF. The CDR3 nucleotides are TGCGCCAGCAGCTTGGGCGAGGGGAGTGGGTTCTTC.